Each of the 5 T cell receptor beta chains below was sequenced from the same sample in a study of cytomegalovirus exposure and HLA in healthy donors. PCR involved 60 Vbeta and 13 Jbeta primers. TCRdb's table, derived via immunoSEQ multiplex PCR, lists solely in-frame clones and lacks some. The table has more than 95,000 clones, about 10% seen once. Sequencing was carried out using PBMCs. The receptors were gathered from a woman younger than 30 in good health and CMV-seropositive.

This clone showed up just a few times. The chain combines TRBV27 with TRBJ1-5, with 9 bases matching TRBD1. Germline CDR1 MNHEY, CDR2 SMNVEV (reference sequence). J was trimmed by 7 bases and V by 6 bases; bases with no gene match: 7. The CDR3 has 14 residues. The CDR3 sequence is CASSLATGGQPQHF. CDR3 nucleotide sequence: TGTGCCAGCAGCCTAGCGACAGGGGGGCAGCCCCAGCATTTT.

The V call is TRBV18, the J call TRBJ2-1, with 9 bases fitting TRBD2. This CDR3 is 16 amino acids long. The trim removed 0 bases at V and 4 bases at J, leaving 4 bases unmatched. The germline V gene has CDR1 KGHSH and CDR2 LQKENI. The CDR3 loop is CASSPPLAGSYNEQFF. In DNA form, the CDR3 reads TGTGCCAGCTCACCACCTCTAGCGGGAAGTTACAATGAGCAGTTCTTC.

In DNA form, the CDR3 reads TGTGCCAGTGGGCACTCTGGAAACACCATATATTTT. Translating gives CASGHSGNTIYF. The chain links TRBV2 to TRBJ1-3; the D is unclear. The CDR3 extends over 12 amino acids. Germline lookup yields CDR1 SNHLY and CDR2 FYNNEI. V shed 9 bases and J shed 0 bases, with 6 bases lying between them.

The J gene is TRBJ2-2, the V gene TRBV18; 7 positions agree with TRBD1. The CDR3 loop spans 16 amino acids. Germline V gives CDR1 KGHSH, CDR2 LQKENI. Trimming removed 4 bases from V and 0 bases from J; junction bases left unmatched: 5. The CDR3 sequence: CASSQPGQTNTGELFF. The CDR3 region has the DNA TGTGCCAGCTCACAACCGGGACAGACGAACACCGGGGAGCTGTTTTTT.

This clone turned up a few times. The V gene is TRBV9, the J gene TRBJ2-2, with TRBD2 matching 10 bases. Germline loops: CDR1 SGDLS, CDR2 YYNGEE. There are 17 residues in the CDR3. After removal of 4 bases from V and 0 bases from J, the junction contained 6 bases not matched to a gene. CDR3 in DNA: TGTGCCAGCAGCTACACTAGCGGGGCGACGAACACCGGGGAGCTGTTTTTT. It specifies CASSYTSGATNTGELFF.